Described below is a single T cell receptor beta chain sequence and its context. This entry comes from a study of blood T cell repertoires in COVID-19. Participants had their cohort set by participant-reported clinical history. V was clipped by 2 bases and J by 7 bases; unmatched bases: 11. Germline V gene data show CDR1 as SGHVS and CDR2 as FNYEAQ. The CDR3 runs 16 residues. TCRdb's copy holds only in-frame clones and misses some; the assay was immunoSEQ multiplex PCR. In the table there are roughly 250,000 clones, approximately 90% of which are singletons. The sequencing sample was made of PBMCs or T cells enriched from blood (not recorded which). The rearrangement links TRBV7-6 to TRBJ2-1; 7 bases are shared with TRBD2. This clonotype was obtained from a woman aged 25 to 39 with acute COVID-19. CDR3 nucleotide sequence: TGTGCCAGCAGCTTATTCGTCCGGGAGGCGGGGAATGAGCAGTTCTTC. This codes for CASSLFVREAGNEQFF.